Included here is one TCR beta chain sequence, with context. There is no known antigen for this receptor. No much larger clonotype is one base removed from it; base qualities were not supplied. Explained via the paper, the treatment or condition label denotes: allogeneic hematopoietic cell transplantation with graft depleted of TCRalphabeta T cells and CD19 B cells. The transplant recipients were children given TCRalphabeta/CD19-depleted allogeneic hematopoietic cell grafts. Library preparation employed PCR. Instrument on record: Illumina HiSeq 2500. TCR library preparation used molecular barcoding, with unique molecular identifiers applied to normalize quantification of the TCRbeta repertoire. TCRdb reprocessed the public reads (quality trimming at Q25 with fastp, clone calling with MiXCR) and kept in-frame beta chains. Records with the same CDR3 protein are collapsed into one entry carrying the most frequent genes and DNA. Present in this sample are about 440,000 distinct CDR3 sequences, about 40% of which were seen just once. Approximately 30% of the sample goes to the ten largest clones.

The CDR3, from cysteine to phenylalanine, totals 12 residues. This entry keeps only the CDR3 DNA: 36 bases, framed from base 1. V sheds 6 bases and J sheds 6 bases, leaving 15 bases between their ends. Reading the germline V gene (reference sequence) gives CDR1 DFQATT and CDR2 SNEGSKA. The data originate from a study of T-cell reconstitution after alpha-beta-depleted transplantation in children (TCRdb year 2016). Background on the whole study: T-cell immune reconstitution after TCRalphabeta/CD19-depleted allogeneic hematopoietic cell transplantation in children was quantitatively tracked in the study by means of TCR repertoire profiling.

Results the study describes overall, beyond this receptor: The apparently early recovery of alphabetaT-cell counts about two months after transplant reportedly depended on only several hundred rapidly expanded clones that came from non-depleted graft cells. In some patients, high TCRbeta diversity at day 60 was attributed to recipient T cells and intrathymic progenitors that had survived conditioning. The frequencies of hyperexpanded clones fell over the following months, and after one year, T-cell counts and TCRbeta diversity were mostly attributed to newly produced T cells.

The sequencing used PBMCs, collected before TCRalphabeta/CD19-depleted stem cell transplant. The source of this sequence is a girl aged 2 to 9 with aplastic anemia, due to receive a stem cell transplant. The chain employs TRBV20-1 and TRBJ2-7; the D gene is perhaps TRBD1, on 5 matching bases. The DNA is as follows: TGCAGTGCACATAAAGGGGAACCCGAGCAGTACTTC. This codes for CSAHKGEPEQYF.